These 15 T cell receptor beta chains came from one sample sequenced in a study of glioma-infiltrating T cells after dendritic cell vaccination. TCRdb's table, derived via immunoSEQ multiplex PCR, lists solely in-frame clones and lacks some. The sample holds around 96,000 clones, over 60% seen once. This material consisted of blood, taken before dendritic cell vaccination. These receptors came from a human donor with glioblastoma.

The chain couples TRBV16 to TRBJ2-7, with 8 bases matching TRBD2. Trimming at V came to 4 bases and at J to 2 bases, leaving 7 bases not matched to a gene. Germline CDR1 KGHSY, CDR2 FQNENV. The CDR3 length is 15 residues. The CDR3 loop reads CASSLSGGGAYEQYF. DNA for the CDR3: TGTGCCAGCAGCCTCTCGGGGGGGGGAGCCTACGAGCAGTACTTC.

The chain carries TRBV30 and TRBJ2-7, with TRBD2 as a possible D gene (5 bases). The CDR3 extends over 15 amino acids. CDR1 GTSNPN and CDR2 SVGIG come from the germline V gene (reference sequence). V lost 2 bases to trimming and J lost 4 bases, with 18 bases between them. The CDR3 is CAWSPRGGSWYEQYF. The CDR3 region has the DNA TGTGCCTGGAGTCCCCGCGGTGGGAGCTGGTACGAGCAGTACTTC.

V usage is TRBV19 and J usage is TRBJ1-1; 10 bases agree with TRBD1. Germline loops: CDR1 LNHDA, CDR2 SQIVND (reference sequence). The trim removed 4 bases at V and 0 bases at J, leaving 17 bases unmatched. CDR3 size: 20 residues. CDR3 bases: TGTGCCAGTAGTACGTCGGACAGGGGGTTTTTGGGGAACATGAACACTGAAGCTTTCTTT. Amino acids: CASSTSDRGFLGNMNTEAFF.

The chain joins TRBV5-1 to TRBJ1-2, with D maybe TRBD1 (6 bases). The germline V gene encodes CDR1 SGHRS and CDR2 YFSETQ. V shed 4 bases and J shed 8 bases, with 18 bases lying between them. The CDR3 is 14 residues long. CDR3 in DNA: TGCGCCAGCAGCCAAAATAGGGACATAGGGGGCTACACCTTC. This translates into CASSQNRDIGGYTF.

The V call is TRBV9, the J call TRBJ2-1, with 8 bases matching TRBD2. Germline CDR1 reads SGDLS; CDR2 reads YYNGEE. After removal of 6 bases from V and 6 bases from J, the junction contained 5 bases not matched to a gene. The CDR3 runs 13 residues. The CDR3 spells CASTRGDSNEQFF. CDR3 nucleotides: TGTGCCAGCACGCGGGGGGATTCCAATGAGCAGTTCTTC.

The chain links TRBV6-1 to TRBJ1-2; maybe TRBD1 (6 bases). CDR1 is MNHNS and CDR2 is SASEGT in the germline V gene. With 6 bases removed from V and 4 bases from J, the gap between germline ends came to 18 bases. The CDR3 sequence is 15 residues long. Here the CDR3 DNA reads TGTGCCAGCAGCAAGCACAACCAGGGGCCCTATGGCTACACCTTC. Translated, it gives CASSKHNQGPYGYTF.

CDR3 residues: CASSRDSFDPFF. The CDR3 DNA reads as TGTGCCAGCAGTAGGGACAGCTTCGATCCGTTCTTC. This chain links TRBV6-6 with TRBJ2-1; TRBD1 matches at 7 bases. V lost 5 bases to trimming and J lost 15 bases; unmatched junction nucleotides: 10. This CDR3 is 12 amino acids long. The germline CDR1 and CDR2 sequences are MNHNY and SVGAGI (reference sequence).

J is TRBJ2-1 and V is TRBV19; 9 bases line up with TRBD2. The CDR3 loop spans 14 amino acids. Per the germline V gene, CDR1 is LNHDA and CDR2 is SQIVND (reference sequence). J gave up 8 bases and V 7 bases, and 9 bases lay outside the gene matches. CDR3 protein: CASTPQGTSHEQFF. CDR3 coding DNA: TGTGCCAGTACCCCTCAAGGGACTAGCCATGAGCAGTTCTTC.

This clone occurred a few times. Other DNA sequences in this specimen translate into the identical CDR3. The chain combines TRBV7-3 with TRBJ1-1; D gene unclear. Germline CDR1 reads SGHTA; CDR2 reads FQGTGA. The V end was cut by 1 base, the J end by 2 bases, with 8 bases between. This CDR3 has 14 amino acids. The chain's CDR3 is CASSLMAGNTEAFF. CDR3 DNA: TGTGCCAGCAGCTTAATGGCAGGAAACACTGAAGCTTTCTTT.

This sequence joins TRBV19 and TRBJ2-7; tentative D call: TRBD2 (6 bases). CDR1 and CDR2 (germline): LNHDA, SQIVND (reference sequence). V was cut by 11 bases and J by 0 bases, with 20 bases left in between. This CDR3 contains 15 residues. CDR3 residues: CASKSNGGSSYEQYF. The CDR3 coding sequence is TGTGCCTCCAAGAGTAACGGGGGAAGCTCCTACGAGCAGTACTTC.

The rearrangement joins TRBV4-1 to TRBJ2-3, with 8 bases lining up with TRBD1. CDR1 and CDR2 from the germline V gene are MGHRA and YSYEKL. This CDR3 is 17 amino acids long. With 4 bases clipped from V and 6 bases from J, the junction kept 15 bases outside the gene matches. CDR3 loop: CASSRGHRQGFDDTQYF. In nucleotides, the CDR3 is TGCGCCAGCAGCCGGGGACACCGACAGGGGTTTGATGATACGCAGTATTTT.

The chain combines TRBV2 with TRBJ2-7; possibly TRBD2 for D (6 bases). The CDR3 has 15 residues. The V end was cut by 3 bases, the J end by 3 bases, with 15 bases between. Germline CDR1 is SNHLY and CDR2 is FYNNEI. Written as DNA, the CDR3 is TGTGCCAGCAGTGACCCGGGGGAACCTTTCTACGAGCAGTACTTC. It codes for CASSDPGEPFYEQYF.

The chain combines TRBV11-2 with TRBJ1-4; D is unclear. The CDR3 totals 14 residues. With 5 bases removed from V and 4 bases from J, the gap between germline ends came to 11 bases. Looked up from germline, CDR1 is SGHAT and CDR2 is FQNNGV. The CDR3 coding sequence is TGTGCCAGCAGCCCGGGATTTTATAATGAAAAACTGTTTTTT. Protein sequence: CASSPGFYNEKLFF.

This clone has only a few counts. V gene TRBV7-8 combines with J gene TRBJ2-3, with TRBD2 matching over 9 bases. Trimming at V came to 4 bases and at J to 2 bases, leaving 13 bases not matched to a gene. Germline V CDR1 and CDR2: SGHVS, FQNEAQ. CDR3 length: 18 amino acids. CDR3 bases: TGTGCCAGCAGCTCCCGACTATTTTTAGCGGGAGACACAGATACGCAGTATTTT. This gives the protein CASSSRLFLAGDTDTQYF.

The rearrangement links TRBV9 to TRBJ2-2, with 8 bases matching TRBD1. After removal of 1 base from V and 5 bases from J, the junction contained 7 bases not matched to a gene. The CDR3 has 16 residues. In germline, CDR1 is SGDLS, CDR2 YYNGEE. Here the CDR3 reads CASSVLQGARTGELFF. Written as DNA, the CDR3 is TGTGCCAGCAGCGTACTTCAGGGGGCTCGGACCGGGGAGCTGTTTTTT.